The 29 T cell receptor beta chains below were found in one sample sequenced in a study of Graves' ophthalmopathy and Graves' hyperthyroidism listed by TCRdb under 2018. Sequencing instrument: Illumina HiSeq 2000. For repertoire sequencing, TCR beta CDR3 regions were amplified from RNA transcripts. HTBI primers and the Qiagen OneStep RT-PCR kit were used in a first-round RT-PCR, which was followed by a second-round multiplex PCR, size selection and purification. TCRdb handled the public reads itself, with Q25 trimming in fastp and clone calling in MiXCR, and kept productive beta chains. Rows with one shared CDR3 protein collapse into an entry with the most common genes and DNA. The sample table shows approximately 500,000 distinct CDR3 sequences, and approximately 15% are seen once. Roughly 9.8% of the sample is in the top ten clones. The sample taken for sequencing was blood. These receptors were collected from a woman aged 25 to 39 with Graves' ophthalmopathy. Donor details come from another sample of the same person, matched by shared clones.

This clonotype was seen ten or more times. The V gene is TRBV7-2, the J gene TRBJ1-2; TRBD1 is a possible D gene (6 bases). V was shortened by 1 base and J by 3 bases, with 9 bases between the two germline ends. Germline loops: CDR1 SGHTA, CDR2 FQGNSA. The CDR3 has 14 amino acids. CDR3 sequence: CASSLDRADYGYTF. The CDR3 nucleotides are TGTGCCAGCAGCTTAGACAGGGCGGACTATGGCTACACCTTC.

This clonotype was recorded at least ten times. This CDR3 is CASSPTGAMNTGELFF. CDR3 nucleotides: TGTGCCAGCAGCCCGACAGGGGCCATGAACACCGGGGAGCTGTTTTTT. V gene TRBV11-2 combines with J gene TRBJ2-2, with 8 bases aligning to TRBD1. Germline V lookup: CDR1 SGHAT, CDR2 FQNNGV. This CDR3 spans 16 amino acids. The junction had 6 bases not matched to a gene; V was cut back by 5 bases and J by 1 base.

There are many counts of this clonotype. This chain links TRBV20-1 with TRBJ1-2, with 8 bases that match TRBD1. Germline V gives CDR1 DFQATT, CDR2 SNEGSKA (reference sequence). CDR3 length: 12 residues. V shed 5 bases, J shed 7 bases, and the junction held 6 bases outside the gene matches. For the CDR3, the DNA is TGCAGTGCTGACAGGGGCCTTTCTGGCTACACCTTC. Residues: CSADRGLSGYTF.

This clonotype was detected ten times or more. This sequence joins TRBV18 and TRBJ1-1; no reliable D call. The germline V gene has CDR1 KGHSH and CDR2 LQKENI. This CDR3 has 14 amino acids. Deletions cut 4 bases from V and 6 bases from J, with 15 bases between. CDR3 sequence reads: CASSQALSGAEAFF. The CDR3 DNA reads TGTGCCAGCTCACAAGCCCTATCAGGTGCTGAAGCTTTCTTT.

Comments on this clonotype: A read error may be the cause here, since a much bigger clone is one base away. The J gene is TRBJ1-1, the V gene TRBV6-1; tentatively, D is TRBD1 (6 bases). Germline V gives CDR1 MNHNS, CDR2 SASEGT. The CDR3 covers 13 residues. CDR3 in amino acids: CASRSGVGAEACF. The CDR3, as DNA: TGTGCCAGCAGATCAGGGGTAGGGGCTGAAGCTTGCTTT.

This clonotype was detected many times. The chain carries TRBV5-1 and TRBJ2-5; D gene uncertain. The ends were cut back, 4 bases at V and 2 bases at J, with 15 bases in the middle. CDR1 and CDR2 from the germline V gene are SGHRS and YFSETQ. The CDR3 contains 15 residues. The CDR3 nucleotides read TGCGCCAGCAGCGGACCAGGCGGCGTACAAGAGACCCAGTACTTC. Translating gives CASSGPGGVQETQYF.

Ten or more counts support this clonotype. The rearrangement joins TRBV13 to TRBJ2-7; weak D call: TRBD1 (5 bases). V lost 5 bases to trimming and J lost 4 bases, with 21 bases between them. This CDR3 has 16 residues. Germline CDR1 and CDR2: PRHDT and FYEKMQ (reference sequence). This CDR3 reads CASSPLGAEGDYEQYF. CDR3 nucleotide sequence: TGTGCCAGCAGCCCCCTTGGGGCGGAAGGAGATTACGAGCAGTACTTC.

This clonotype was counted many times. The chain has TRBV6-1 and TRBJ2-7; D perhaps matches TRBD2 (6 bases). Germline V gene lookup returns CDR1 MNHNS and CDR2 SASEGT. The ends were cut back, 2 bases at V and 1 base at J, with 9 bases in the middle. This CDR3 is built from 14 residues. This CDR3 is CASSEWGESYEQYF. The DNA for the CDR3 is TGTGCCAGCAGTGAATGGGGGGAGTCCTACGAGCAGTACTTC.

This clonotype was seen repeatedly, ten times or more. V is TRBV27 and J is TRBJ2-7; D ambiguous. The CDR3 is 13 amino acids. Trimming took 2 bases from V and 7 from J, leaving 12 bases between them. Germline V gene lookup returns CDR1 MNHEY and CDR2 SMNVEV (reference sequence). This CDR3 reads CASSLGSPWEQYF. Written as DNA, the CDR3 is TGTGCCAGCAGTTTAGGCAGCCCTTGGGAGCAGTACTTC.

In this sample, this clonotype turned up many times. V is TRBV6-1 and J is TRBJ1-1; 8 bases align to TRBD1. Germline CDR1 and CDR2: MNHNS and SASEGT. V gave up 5 bases and J gave up 5 bases; unmatched junction bases: 7. The CDR3 has 14 residues. CDR3 sequence reads: CASSRTGGETEAFF. Written as DNA, the CDR3 is TGTGCCAGCAGTCGAACAGGGGGGGAAACTGAAGCTTTCTTT.

A remark on this clonotype: Here the CDR3 omits its conserved ending phenylalanine or tryptophan, so a read error is the likely source. The DNA is omitted, as the CDR3 cannot be located on it reliably, and the CDR3 follows TCRdb's listing. The chain employs TRBV12-3 or TRBV12-4 and TRBJ1-1; the tabulated D call, TRBD1, remains unverified against the DNA. The CDR3 is 14 amino acids in total, end residues counted. This CDR3 reads CASSLGQGTAEACL.

This clonotype was counted ten times or more. The rearrangement uses TRBV5-1 and TRBJ2-4; D may be TRBD1 (5 bases). Per the germline V gene, CDR1 is SGHRS and CDR2 is YFSETQ. This CDR3 spans 14 amino acids. Between the trimmed V and J ends, which lost 0 bases and 7 bases, there was a span of 11 bases. The CDR3 loop is CASSLGSGLNIQYF. The CDR3 nucleotides read TGCGCCAGCAGCTTGGGTTCAGGGTTGAACATTCAGTACTTC.

Ten or more counts support this clonotype. This chain connects TRBV6-5 to TRBJ1-6; 7 bases match TRBD1. Trimming removed 5 bases from V and 7 bases from J; junction bases left unmatched: 5. The CDR3 runs 14 residues. Germline V CDR1 and CDR2: MNHEY, SVGAGI. The CDR3 sequence: CASSNRGQNSPLHF. CDR3 bases: TGTGCCAGCAGTAACAGGGGTCAGAATTCACCCCTCCACTTT.

The chain is built from TRBV18 and TRBJ2-7, with TRBD1 matching 9 bases. Germline CDR1 and CDR2: KGHSH and LQKENI. The CDR3 runs 15 residues. Trimming cost V 3 bases and J 2 bases; bases outside gene matches: 5. CDR3 sequence: CASSPRQGGTYEQYF. CDR3 coding DNA: TGTGCCAGCTCACCGAGACAGGGGGGGACCTACGAGCAGTACTTC.

In this sample, this clonotype turned up many times. This chain connects TRBV6-1 to TRBJ1-1; D remains unclear. V gave up 3 bases and J gave up 5 bases, with 13 bases separating them. From germline, CDR1 is MNHNS and CDR2 SASEGT. The CDR3 sequence is 14 residues long. The CDR3 spells CASSDSFGVTEAFF. The CDR3, as DNA: TGTGCCAGCAGTGACAGTTTTGGGGTGACTGAAGCTTTCTTT.

This clonotype was observed at least ten times. V gene TRBV12-3 or TRBV12-4 combines with J gene TRBJ1-1; TRBD1 matches 10 bases. The ends lost 6 bases at V and 5 bases at J; junction bases unmatched: 9. The CDR3 runs to 15 residues. The CDR3 DNA reads as TGTGCCAGCAGCCCCACGGACAGGGGGTGGACTGAAGCTTTCTTT. Translated, it gives CASSPTDRGWTEAFF.

Comments on this clonotype: The conserved closing phenylalanine or tryptophan is absent in this CDR3, likely reflecting a read error. The rearrangement uses TRBV20-1 and TRBJ1-5; 7 bases are shared with TRBD1. J lost 5 bases, V lost 0 bases, and 10 bases had no gene match. The CDR3 is 16 amino acids. CDR1 is DFQATT and CDR2 is SNEGSKA in the germline V gene (reference sequence). The CDR3 coding sequence is TGCAGTGCTAGAGACGCGTACAGGGGAGGAGATCAGCCCCAGCATGTT. This codes for CSARDAYRGGDQPQHV.

This clonotype was detected ten times or more. The rearrangement joins TRBV12-3 or TRBV12-4 to TRBJ2-5; 9 bases fit TRBD1. The trim removed 6 bases at V and 4 bases at J, leaving 6 bases unmatched. This CDR3 is built from 14 residues. The DNA of the CDR3 is TGTGCCAGCAGATATAGGACAGGGGTAGAGACCCAGTACTTC. This codes for CASRYRTGVETQYF.

CDR3 DNA sequence: TGTGCCACCAGCAGTCGGACAGGGGGTGGTCAGCCCCAGCATTTT. Translating gives CATSSRTGGGQPQHF. The gene calls are TRBV15 and TRBJ1-5, with TRBD1 matching over 10 bases. CDR1 LNHNV and CDR2 YYDKDF come from the germline V gene (reference sequence). The CDR3 consists of 15 residues. The V gene end was trimmed by 3 bases and the J gene end by 6 bases; junction bases not matched to a gene: 5.

This clonotype was observed many times. CDR3 protein: CASRLGELEAFF. The DNA of the CDR3 is TGTGCCAGCAGGTTGGGGGAACTCGAGGCTTTCTTT. The chain carries TRBV12-3 or TRBV12-4 and TRBJ1-1; weak D call: TRBD1 (5 bases). V gave up 6 bases and J gave up 11 bases, with 16 bases separating them. This CDR3 spans 12 amino acids.

This clonotype was recorded at least ten times. The V and J genes are TRBV28 and TRBJ2-7, with 11 bases identical to TRBD2. The ends lost 6 bases at V and 0 bases at J; junction bases unmatched: 4. Germline V gene lookup returns CDR1 MDHEN and CDR2 SYDVKM. This CDR3 has 15 amino acids. CDR3 amino acids: CASRRGLAGSYEQYF. CDR3 nucleotides: TGTGCCAGCAGAAGAGGACTAGCGGGCTCCTACGAGCAGTACTTC.

The chain has TRBV6-1 and TRBJ1-2, with unresolved D. Trimming left V 7 bases short and J 6 bases short, with 12 bases between. This CDR3 contains 12 residues. Germline values: CDR1 MNHNS, CDR2 SASEGT. The DNA for the CDR3 is TGTGCCAGCAACCTCTTTGGGGATGGCTACACCTTC. Its translation: CASNLFGDGYTF.

At least ten counts were recorded for this clonotype. This chain connects TRBV20-1 to TRBJ2-5; tentatively, D is TRBD1 (5 bases). The CDR3 is 12 amino acids. Germline V gives CDR1 DFQATT, CDR2 SNEGSKA (reference sequence). V was clipped by 3 bases and J by 5 bases, with 10 bases between them. The CDR3 region is CSASPGKETQYF. The CDR3 nucleotides are TGCAGTGCTAGTCCAGGGAAGGAGACCCAGTACTTC.

This clonotype was seen more than once but under ten times. The chain joins TRBV12-3 or TRBV12-4 to TRBJ1-1; 7 nucleotides match TRBD1. The V gene end was trimmed by 5 bases and the J gene end by 2 bases; junction bases not matched to a gene: 11. This CDR3 is 16 amino acids long. The CDR3 region is CASSRSGTASNTEAFF. In DNA form, the CDR3 reads TGTGCCAGCAGTCGAAGTGGGACAGCTTCAAACACTGAAGCTTTCTTT.

Many counts were recorded for this clonotype. V is TRBV2 and J is TRBJ2-2; no reliable D call. The CDR3 is 14 amino acids. The germline V gene encodes CDR1 SNHLY and CDR2 FYNNEI. Trimming took 4 bases from V and 2 from J, leaving 8 bases between them. The CDR3 sequence is CASSASVNTGELFF. For the CDR3, the DNA is TGTGCCAGCAGTGCCTCGGTAAACACCGGGGAGCTGTTTTTT.

The table lists this clonotype with many counts. The rearrangement links TRBV28 to TRBJ1-5, with D possibly being TRBD1 (5 bases). With 5 bases removed from V and 0 bases from J, the gap between germline ends came to 11 bases. The CDR3 loop spans 15 amino acids. Germline V gene sequence: CDR1 MDHEN, CDR2 SYDVKM. CDR3 in DNA: TGTGCCAGCAGTGGGGGAACTGGTAGCAATCAGCCCCAGCATTTT. Amino acid sequence: CASSGGTGSNQPQHF.

This clonotype was recorded at least ten times. The V call is TRBV4-1, the J call TRBJ2-7, with D possibly matching TRBD2 (6 bases). The V end lost 3 bases, the J end lost 0 bases, and 21 bases lay between the germline ends. The CDR3 loop spans 18 amino acids. The germline V gene has CDR1 MGHRA and CDR2 YSYEKL. The CDR3 here is CASSQSKGEGGPSYEQYF. DNA for the CDR3: TGCGCCAGCAGCCAGTCGAAGGGTGAGGGAGGCCCCTCCTACGAGCAGTACTTC.

This chain joins TRBV30 and TRBJ1-2; D might be TRBD1 (5 bases). Germline V gene lookup returns CDR1 GTSNPN and CDR2 SVGIG (reference sequence). There are 14 residues in the CDR3. V was pared by 8 bases and J by 0 bases, with 16 bases between. Written as DNA, the CDR3 is TGTGCCGCGAAGGGACCGCCGCCTAACTATGGCTACACCTTC. Translating it yields CAAKGPPPNYGYTF.

This clonotype was seen repeatedly, ten times or more. The genes are TRBV28 and TRBJ1-5, with TRBD1 matching 9 bases. Germline loops: CDR1 MDHEN, CDR2 SYDVKM. The CDR3 is made up of 13 amino acids. V shed 8 bases and J 6 bases; nucleotides not matched to a gene: 5. The CDR3: CASLQGAVQPQHF. Written as DNA, the CDR3 is TGTGCCAGCCTACAGGGGGCCGTTCAGCCCCAGCATTTT.